This T cell receptor beta chain was retrieved from a study of identical twins. MiXCR, run by TCRdb on the 5' RACE reads, gives a single entry per CDR3 protein. Seen here are roughly 280,000 distinct CDR3 sequences, 8% to 9.5% observed once, and the top ten hold approximately 7%. This clonotype was seen only a few times. Germline assignment: CDR1 SNHLY and CDR2 FYNNEI. The CDR3 is made up of 16 amino acids. Trimming removed 2 bases from V and 0 bases from J, with 13 bases in between. Another study also made use of these data, one on yellow fever vaccine responses in identical twins. That work states: Reportedly, twins' vaccine T cell responses looked partly convergent and partly personalized.

Source material: CD8+ T cells sorted from blood. This receptor was taken from a woman aged 18-35 years in good health. The chain combines TRBV2 with TRBJ1-1; the D is unclear. CDR3 residues: CASSESGGYMNTEAFF. CDR3 sequence (DNA): TGTGCCAGCAGTGAAAGCGGAGGATACATGAACACTGAAGCTTTCTTT.